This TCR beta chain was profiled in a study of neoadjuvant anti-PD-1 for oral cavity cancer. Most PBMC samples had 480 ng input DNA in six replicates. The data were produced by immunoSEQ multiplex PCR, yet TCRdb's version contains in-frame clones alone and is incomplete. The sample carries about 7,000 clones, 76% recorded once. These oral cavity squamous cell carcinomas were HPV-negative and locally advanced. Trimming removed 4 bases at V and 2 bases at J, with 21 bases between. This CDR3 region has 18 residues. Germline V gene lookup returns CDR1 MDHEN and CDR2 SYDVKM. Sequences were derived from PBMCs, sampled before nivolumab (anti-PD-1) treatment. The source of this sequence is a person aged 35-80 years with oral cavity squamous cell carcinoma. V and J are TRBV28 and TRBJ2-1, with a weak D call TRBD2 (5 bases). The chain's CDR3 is CASSSLALLMTTYNEQFF. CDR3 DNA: TGTGCCAGCAGTTCCCTAGCCCTCCTAATGACAACCTACAATGAGCAGTTCTTC.